This T cell receptor beta chain derives from a study of T cell responses to AZD1222 COVID-19 vaccine. The protocol was immunoSEQ multiplex PCR, while the TCRdb copy is restricted to in-frame clones and leaves out a portion. This repertoire shows 180,000 or so clones, around 93% found once; its top ten account for under 1.1%. Trimming took 5 bases from V and 3 from J, leaving 13 bases between them. The V gene's germline CDR1 is SGHTA and CDR2 FQGNSA. The CDR3 has 14 amino acids. The chain uses TRBV7-2 and TRBJ2-5; a weak D match, TRBD1 (6 bases). The sequence came from an adult who received the MenACWY meningococcal vaccine as a control. Specimen: peripheral blood, collected 28 days after the second dose of the MenACWY control vaccine. The CDR3 loop reads CASSTTGLKETQYF. In DNA form, the CDR3 reads TGTGCCAGCAGCACTACAGGGTTGAAAGAGACCCAGTACTTC.